Listed here is a single T cell receptor beta chain. One end of the junction is discordant with germline, which a read error may explain. Germline V CDR1 and CDR2: SGHAT, FQNNGV. The CDR3 totals 19 residues. This entry belongs to a study of shared T cell receptors in the human thymus. Assay: immunoSEQ multiplex PCR; the TCRdb copy retains only in-frame clones and omits some. Of about 500,000 clones detected, 75% to 85% appear once; the ten largest clones hold around 0.013%. The same sample was also used in a study of human thymus T cells.

This rearrangement joins TRBV11-2 to TRBJ2-1; 10 positions agree with TRBD2. The clonotype was recovered from a boy under two years old with a congenital heart defect. Input material: thymocytes. DNA for the CDR3: TGTACCAGCAGCCCCGGGACTAGCGATAAGGGGCTGTTTTACAATGAGCAGTTCTTC. It yields the protein CTSSPGTSDKGLFYNEQFF.